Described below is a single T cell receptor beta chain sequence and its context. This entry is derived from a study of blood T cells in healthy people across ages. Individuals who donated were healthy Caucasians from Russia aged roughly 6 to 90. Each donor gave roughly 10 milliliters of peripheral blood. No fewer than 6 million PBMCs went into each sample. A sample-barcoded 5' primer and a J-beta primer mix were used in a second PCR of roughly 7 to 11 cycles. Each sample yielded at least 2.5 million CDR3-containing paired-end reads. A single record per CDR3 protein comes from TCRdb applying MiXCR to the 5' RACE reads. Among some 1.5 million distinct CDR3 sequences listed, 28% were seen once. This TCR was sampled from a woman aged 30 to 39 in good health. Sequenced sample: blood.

CDR3: CASIPRTGGSYEQYF. The CDR3 region has the DNA TGTGCCAGCATTCCCAGGACAGGGGGGTCCTACGAGCAGTACTTC. The chain uses TRBV28 and TRBJ2-7; 10 bases fit TRBD1. CDR3 length: 15 amino acids. Germline V gene lookup returns CDR1 MDHEN and CDR2 SYDVKM. J was trimmed by 1 base and V by 7 bases; bases with no gene match: 7.